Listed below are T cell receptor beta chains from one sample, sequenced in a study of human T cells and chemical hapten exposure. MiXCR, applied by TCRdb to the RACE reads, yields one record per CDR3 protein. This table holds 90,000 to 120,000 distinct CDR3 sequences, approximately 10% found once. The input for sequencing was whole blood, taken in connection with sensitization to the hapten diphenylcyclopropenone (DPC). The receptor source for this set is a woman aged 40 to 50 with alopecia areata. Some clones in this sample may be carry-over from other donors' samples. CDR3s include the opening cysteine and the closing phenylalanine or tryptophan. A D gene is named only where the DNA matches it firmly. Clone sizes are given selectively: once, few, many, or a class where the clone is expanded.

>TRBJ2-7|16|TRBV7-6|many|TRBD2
CASSSYPSGPAYEQYF
TGTGCCAGCAGCTCGTACCCTAGCGGGCCAGCCTACGAGCAGTACTTC
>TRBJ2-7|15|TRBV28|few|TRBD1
CASSRDRGRISEQYF
TGTGCCAGCAGCCGAGACAGGGGGCGAATTTCCGAGCAGTACTTC
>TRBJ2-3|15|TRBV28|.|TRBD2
CASSPAGGLTDTQYF
TGTGCCAGCAGCCCAGCGGGAGGGCTGACAGATACGCAGTATTTT
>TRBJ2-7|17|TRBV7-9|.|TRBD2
CASSLKLAGALSYEQYF
TGTGCCAGCAGCTTAAAACTAGCGGGGGCCTTGTCCTACGAGCAGTACTTC
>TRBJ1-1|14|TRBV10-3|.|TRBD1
CAISIGQVNTEAFF
TGTGCCATCAGCATAGGACAGGTCAACACTGAAGCTTTCTTT
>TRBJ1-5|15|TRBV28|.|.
CASSNGQKPDQPQHF
TGTGCCAGCAGTAACGGGCAAAAGCCGGATCAGCCCCAGCATTTT
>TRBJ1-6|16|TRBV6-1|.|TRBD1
CASRSQGTGVSTPLHF
TGTGCCAGCAGATCCCAAGGTACAGGGGTATCGACACCCCTCCACTTT
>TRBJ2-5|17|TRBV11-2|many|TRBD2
CASSLAGLAGVGETQYF
TGTGCCAGCAGCTTAGCGGGACTAGCGGGAGTGGGGGAGACCCAGTACTTC
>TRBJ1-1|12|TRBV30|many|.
CAWTARNTEAFF
TGTGCCTGGACCGCCAGGAACACTGAAGCTTTCTTT
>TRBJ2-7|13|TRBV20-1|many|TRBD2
CRASSGGGYEQYF
TGCAGGGCCTCTAGCGGGGGAGGCTACGAGCAGTACTTC
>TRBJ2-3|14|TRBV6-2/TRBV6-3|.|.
CASSTGLFTDTQYF
TGTGCCAGCTCGACAGGTCTCTTCACAGATACGCAGTATTTT
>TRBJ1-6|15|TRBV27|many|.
CASSLSADRISPLHF
TGTGCCAGCAGTTTATCGGCGGACAGAATTTCACCCCTCCACTTT